The clone carrying this T cell receptor (beta chain) was picked up a small number of times. This CDR3 comprises 15 residues. Trimming took 3 bases from V and 1 from J, leaving 12 bases between them. TCRdb recomputed calls from the 5' RACE reads with MiXCR, one row per CDR3 protein. This table holds hundreds of thousands of distinct CDR3 sequences, 20% to 25% found once. This sample is drawn from a study of identical twins. The same data also went into a second study, on T cells expressing NK-cell markers.

This TCR was sampled from a woman younger than 35 in good health. Sequenced sample: PBMCs. The chain combines TRBV12-3 or TRBV12-4 with TRBJ1-1; perhaps TRBD1 as D (5 bases). The CDR3 reads CASSFRRTTNTEAFF. The CDR3, as DNA: TGTGCCAGCAGTTTCAGGAGGACAACGAACACTGAAGCTTTCTTT.